Described below is a single TCR beta chain sequence and its context. Its cognate antigen is unknown. The data were obtained in a study of T cell repertoires in cytomegalovirus infection. Turning to the study itself: It was the public TCR beta signatures that indicated both CMV infection and matching HLA type.

CDR3 size: 16 residues. V was trimmed by 0 bases and J by 0 bases, leaving 11 bases between them. Germline CDR1 is MNHEY and CDR2 is SVGEGT. TCRdb fed the reads into MiXCR, producing one record per CDR3 protein. The table has some 900,000 distinct CDR3 sequences, 32% seen once. The sequencing used cultured CD8+ T cells from PBMCs, collected from culture after CMV antigen stimulation. The V and J genes are TRBV6-2 or TRBV6-3 and TRBJ1-2; D gene ambiguous. The origin of this receptor is a human donor in good health (CMV status not recorded). Some clones in this sample may be carry-over from other donors' samples. This CDR3 is CASSYSRDGSNYGYTF. The CDR3 nucleotides are TGTGCCAGCAGTTACTCTCGCGACGGATCTAACTATGGCTACACCTTC.